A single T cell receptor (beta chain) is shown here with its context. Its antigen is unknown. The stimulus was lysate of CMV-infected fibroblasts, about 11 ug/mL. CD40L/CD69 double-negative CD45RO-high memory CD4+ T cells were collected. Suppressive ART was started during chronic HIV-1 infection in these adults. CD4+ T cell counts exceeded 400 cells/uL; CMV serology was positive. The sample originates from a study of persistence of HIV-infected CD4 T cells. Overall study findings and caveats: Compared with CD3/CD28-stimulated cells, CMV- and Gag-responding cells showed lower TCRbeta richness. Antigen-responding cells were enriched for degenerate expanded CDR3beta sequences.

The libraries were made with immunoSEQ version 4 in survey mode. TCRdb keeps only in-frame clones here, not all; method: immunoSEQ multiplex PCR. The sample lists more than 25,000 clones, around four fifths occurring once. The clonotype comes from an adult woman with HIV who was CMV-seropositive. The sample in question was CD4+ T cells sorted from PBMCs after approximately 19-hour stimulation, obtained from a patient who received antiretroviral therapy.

The CDR3 spells CAISRGMNTEAFF. The CDR3 DNA is TGTGCCATCAGCAGAGGGATGAACACTGAAGCTTTCTTT. The rearrangement links TRBV10-3 to TRBJ1-1, with D unclear. The CDR3 loop spans 13 amino acids. Germline assignment: CDR1 ENHRY and CDR2 SYGVKD. The V gene lost 6 bases and the J gene lost 0 bases, with 8 bases spanning the gap.